The T cell receptor (beta chain) under discussion was sequenced for a study of cytomegalovirus exposure and HLA in healthy donors. The CDR3 is made up of 14 amino acids. CDR1 is KGHSH, CDR2 LQKENI, per germline. Comments on this clone: The germline gene is not matched at one end of the junction; a read error may be the cause.

Use of 60 Vbeta and 13 Jbeta primers characterized the PCR. Clones were read by immunoSEQ multiplex PCR, and TCRdb kept only the in-frame ones, dropping some. The sample carries 100,000 to 150,000 clones, less than 80% recorded once. Sequences were obtained from PBMCs. V is TRBV18 and J is TRBJ1-1; 7 nucleotides align to TRBD1. This sequence was found in a woman in her forties or fifties in good health and CMV-seronegative. CDR3 region: CASSSPTGQVFYNF. In DNA form, the CDR3 reads TGTGCCAGCTCAAGTCCCACCGGACAGGTTTTTTACAACTTT.